The rows below give T cell receptor beta chains drawn from one sample of a study of OX40 agonist ivuxolimab in advanced cancers. Data came from immunoSEQ multiplex PCR; TCRdb stores just in-frame clones and leaves some out. The sample includes around 76,000 clones, about 90% of them seen just once. The sample consisted of CD4+ or CD8+ T cells sorted from blood, taken in a trial of the OX40 agonist ivuxolimab. The source is an adult with an advanced solid tumor such as melanoma, head and neck, liver or kidney cancer. CDR3s leave out the opening cysteine and the closing phenylalanine or tryptophan. D genes are given only for firm matches.

.,TRBJ2-2,TRBV28,ASSSPGRDTGELF
.,TRBJ1-1,TRBV20-1,SASKVGGAF
TRBD1,TRBJ2-7,TRBV6-1,ASSERGRSYEQY
TRBD1,TRBJ2-7,TRBV10-3,AISDTGEAYEQY
TRBD2,TRBJ2-3,TRBV9,ASSSRTSVITQY
TRBD1,TRBJ2-4,TRBV14,AGGKGARNIQY
.,TRBJ1-6,TRBV6-6,ASKTVGNSPLH
.,TRBJ2-2,TRBV9,ASSLTGPGTGELF
.,TRBJ1-4,TRBV14,ASSLRTEINEKLF
.,TRBJ1-2,TRBV6-6,ASSYSQINGYT
TRBD1,TRBJ1-4,TRBV9,ASSPWTGGEKLF
.,TRBJ1-5,TRBV6-6,ASSYRANQPQH
.,TRBJ2-7,TRBV5-6,ASSLTGASSYEQY
TRBD2,TRBJ2-7,TRBV7-9,ASSLARLAGHEQY
TRBD1,TRBJ2-7,TRBV2,ASSQTDRGPFHEQY
TRBD1,TRBJ2-7,TRBV5-1,ASRRGFRDRGSYEQY
.,TRBJ1-3,TRBV6-6,ASSYVNYGSGNTIY
.,TRBJ1-3,TRBV28,ASSFLDRSRSGNTIY
TRBD2,TRBJ2-1,TRBV5-4,ASSKTPGPGLEKYNEQF
.,TRBJ1-2,TRBV28,ASRPVDYGYT
.,TRBJ2-2,TRBV7-2,ASSLAGRSTGELF
TRBD1,TRBJ1-1,TRBV4-1,ASSQDPGTVEAF
.,TRBJ2-7,TRBV28,ASSPRFGGIYEQY
.,TRBJ1-4,TRBV5-1,ASSAGTDNEKLF
.,TRBJ1-1,TRBV18,ASSPGAWTEAF
.,TRBJ1-6,TRBV4-1,ASSRVGGSDSPLH
TRBD2,TRBJ2-3,TRBV4-2,ASSQALAGVTDTQY
TRBD1,TRBJ1-4,TRBV5-1,ASSLPGTDPTNEKLF
.,TRBJ2-7,TRBV6-5,ASSRDPRYEQY
TRBD2,TRBJ2-3,TRBV6-1,ASTLLAGSTDTQY
.,TRBJ1-1,TRBV28,ASSSQGRGEEAF
.,TRBJ1-2,TRBV5-1,ASSLTPQTNYGYT
.,TRBJ1-2,TRBV6-6,ASCKRRGGNYGYT
.,TRBJ2-1,TRBV1,TSSQEERHREGSYNEQF
.,TRBJ1-2,TRBV5-1,ASRDQADYGYT
TRBD2,TRBJ2-5,TRBV14,ATTTDRYRPSGRGTQY
.,TRBJ2-7,TRBV5-1,ASSIQGPPGEQY
TRBD1,TRBJ1-5,TRBV28,ASDTGGARQPQH
.,TRBJ1-4,TRBV9,ASSPPGGLIEKLF
TRBD2,TRBJ2-5,TRBV2,ASSGLAQETQY
TRBD1,TRBJ2-3,TRBV4-1,ASSPQALTGQLTDTQY
.,TRBJ2-4,TRBV23-1,ASSQSGPLGGQKDNPKNIQY
TRBD2,TRBJ2-3,TRBV11-3,ASSQGGGMDTQY
TRBD1,TRBJ1-6,TRBV2,ASSVEGANSPLH
.,TRBJ2-1,TRBV7-2,ASSFFRDEQF
.,TRBJ2-5,TRBV6-5,ASSYSPELVETQY